The present T cell receptor beta chain was sequenced within a study of Ad26.COV2.S vaccination and SARS-CoV-2 variants. The data were produced by immunoSEQ multiplex PCR, yet TCRdb's version contains in-frame clones alone and is incomplete. Of approximately 350,000 clones listed, about four fifths are singletons. Treatment indicated: around 19 received Ad26.COV2.S at low or high dose, single or two shots; 5 received placebo; per-sample allocation not given. Following the first vaccine or placebo injection, samples were taken on day 63. Sequenced here: peripheral blood, sampled in a trial of Ad26.COV2.S vaccine versus placebo. This TCR derives from a person aged 18 to 65 who received the Ad26.COV2.S COVID-19 vaccine or a placebo.

Here the CDR3 reads CASSLMTDTQYF. The CDR3 DNA reads TGTGCCAGCAGCCTAATGACAGATACGCAGTATTTT. This chain connects TRBV9 to TRBJ2-3; unclear D gene. V was trimmed by 4 bases and J by 3 bases, leaving 6 bases between them. In germline, CDR1 is SGDLS, CDR2 YYNGEE. This CDR3 comprises 12 residues.